A selection of T cell receptor beta chains follows, all from one sample in a study of T cell responses to AZD1222 COVID-19 vaccine. The method was immunoSEQ multiplex PCR; TCRdb's version includes in-frame clones alone and lacks a portion of them. The data contain about 140,000 clones, roughly 92% of them singletons. This specimen consisted of peripheral blood, obtained on day 0 of AZD1222 vaccination. These receptors were obtained from an adult in good health. CDR3s leave out the opening cysteine and the closing phenylalanine or tryptophan. Expanded clones are given a class, and other clones once, few, many or no size at all.

>.|TRBV27|TRBJ2-7
ASSPGVGAHYEQY
>.|TRBV19|TRBJ2-2
ASSIGRILRANTGELF
>.|TRBV4-1|TRBJ1-1
ASSITSWDRAGNTEAF
>.|TRBV2|TRBJ2-1
ASSLMGGVRNEQF
>.|TRBV19|TRBJ2-7
ASSIPRADRSLGEQY
>many|TRBV6-5|TRBJ2-5
ASSALEEGQETQY
>few|TRBV6-1|TRBJ1-2
ASSEEPEGADGYT
>.|TRBV24-1|TRBJ2-5
ATSDPSGGQETQY
>.|TRBV3-1/TRBV3-2|TRBJ2-3
ASSQDLGGLSDTQY
>once|TRBV28|TRBJ1-2
ASEKGGYGYT
>once|TRBV7-9|TRBJ1-3
ASSFLTSGNTIY
>.|TRBV4-1|TRBJ1-2
ASSTQGRGYT
>.|TRBV10-1|TRBJ2-1
ASSKGGGKAGNEQF
>.|TRBV28|TRBJ1-2
ASSLGAQGYGYT